This T cell receptor (beta chain) was sequenced for a study of T cell clusters in autoimmune cytopenias. Study results and caveats: Primary autoimmune cytopenia patients appeared to lack physiological T cell clusters present in healthy donors.

In terms of frequency, this clonotype is medium-sized (0.01 to 0.1%). Antigen specificity is unknown. Each sample's input was 250 ng genomic DNA, 38,000 or so genome equivalents. There are 16 residues in the CDR3. One tube held mixed TRB-A and TRB-B primer pools for touch-down PCR. TCRdb re-called the multiplex PCR reads and shows each CDR3 protein once, DNA omitted. The sample table includes under 8,000 distinct CDR3 sequences. The same specimen was also included in a second study, on T cell repertoires in aging, cancer and after chemotherapy. As reported in that work: Median generation probability rose over the chemotherapy interval in each cancer cohort, suggesting rebound thymic output.

The V and J genes are TRBV12-3 or TRBV12-4 and TRBJ2-6; no DNA is available, so the TRBD2 call from TCRdb remains unchecked. Sequencing was done on a sample of peripheral blood. This sequence was found in a human donor in good health. The CDR3 sequence: CASSLTSGSGANVLTF.